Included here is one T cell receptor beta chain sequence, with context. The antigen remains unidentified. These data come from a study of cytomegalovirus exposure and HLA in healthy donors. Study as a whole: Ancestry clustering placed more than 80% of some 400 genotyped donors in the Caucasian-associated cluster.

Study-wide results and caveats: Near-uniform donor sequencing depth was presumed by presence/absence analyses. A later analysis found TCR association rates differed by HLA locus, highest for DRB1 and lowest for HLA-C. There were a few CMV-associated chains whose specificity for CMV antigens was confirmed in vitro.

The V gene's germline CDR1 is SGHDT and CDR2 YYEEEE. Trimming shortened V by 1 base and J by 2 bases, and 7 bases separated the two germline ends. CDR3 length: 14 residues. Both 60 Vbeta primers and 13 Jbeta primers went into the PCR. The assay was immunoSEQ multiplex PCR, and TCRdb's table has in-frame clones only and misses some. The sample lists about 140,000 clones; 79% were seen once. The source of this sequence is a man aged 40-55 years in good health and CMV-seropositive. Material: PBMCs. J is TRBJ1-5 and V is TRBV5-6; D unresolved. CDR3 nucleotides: TGTGCCAGCAGCTTGTTGGCGGGCAATCAGCCCCAGCATTTT. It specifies CASSLLAGNQPQHF. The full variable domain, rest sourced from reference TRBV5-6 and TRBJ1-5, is DAGVTQSPTHLIKTRGQQVTLRCSPKSGHDTVSWYQQALGQGPQFIFQYYEEEERQRGNFPDRFSGHQFPNYSSELNVNALLLGDSALYLCASSLLAGNQPQHFGDGTRLSIL.